Listed here are 23 T cell receptor beta chains from one sample, sequenced in a study of human T cells and chemical hapten exposure. The time point here: pre-sensitization, week 0. Treatment given: therapeutic diphenylcyclopropenone sensitization with weekly scalp DPC. Via MiXCR, TCRdb re-called the RACE reads, giving one row per CDR3 protein. This table holds more than 70,000 distinct CDR3 sequences, over 6.5% found once. Material: whole blood, obtained in connection with sensitization to the hapten diphenylcyclopropenone (DPC). These receptors all come from a man aged 35 to 55 with alopecia areata. Some clones in this sample may be carry-over from other donors' samples.

This clonotype was seen many times. The rearrangement joins TRBV18 to TRBJ2-7; 9 bases are a match to TRBD2. The germline gives CDR1 KGHSH, CDR2 LQKENI. This CDR3 contains 15 residues. After removal of 3 bases from V and 5 bases from J, the junction contained 8 bases not matched to a gene. In DNA, the CDR3 is TGTGCCAGCTCACCCCCGGGTAGCGGGAGCCACGAGCAGTACTTC. As protein: CASSPPGSGSHEQYF.

This clonotype was observed a handful of times. The V and J genes are TRBV7-9 and TRBJ1-6; unclear D gene. The V gene's germline CDR1 is SEHNR and CDR2 FQNEAQ (reference sequence). V lost 5 bases and J lost 7, with 6 bases in between. CDR3 length equals 12 residues. CDR3 DNA sequence: TGTGCCAGCAGCCACGAGAATTCACCCCTCCACTTT. Protein sequence: CASSHENSPLHF.

This clonotype was detected ten times or more. The genes are TRBV5-8 and TRBJ1-1, with 7 bases matching TRBD1. Germline V gene data show CDR1 as SGHTS and CDR2 as YDEGEE. Trimming cost V 4 bases and J 5 bases; bases outside gene matches: 8. The CDR3 spans 14 residues. DNA for the CDR3: TGTGCCAGCAGCCTTGGGACAGTATGGACTGAAGCTTTCTTT. Amino acids: CASSLGTVWTEAFF.

This chain connects TRBV7-9 to TRBJ1-3; TRBD1 might be the D (5 bases). Trimming took off 1 base at V and 6 bases at J, with 10 bases between the two ends. CDR1 is SEHNR and CDR2 is FQNEAQ in the germline V gene (reference sequence). The CDR3 loop spans 14 amino acids. The CDR3 spells CASSLERGENTIYF. Here the CDR3 DNA reads TGTGCCAGCAGCTTAGAACGGGGGGAAAACACCATATATTTT.

The sample holds many counts of this clonotype. V usage is TRBV20-1 and J usage is TRBJ2-1; possibly TRBD1 or TRBD2 for D (6 bases each). The CDR3 totals 15 residues. The ends were cut back, 6 bases at V and 1 base at J, with 16 bases in the middle. The germline CDR1 and CDR2 sequences are DFQATT and SNEGSKA (reference sequence). The CDR3 nucleotides read TGCAGTGCGCCCCTGGCGGGACAATCCTACAATGAGCAGTTCTTC. Its protein is CSAPLAGQSYNEQFF.

This clonotype showed up just a few times. The chain joins TRBV5-1 to TRBJ2-1, with D hard to call. V was shortened by 4 bases and J by 6 bases, with 17 bases between the two germline ends. The CDR3 is made up of 15 amino acids. Germline V gives CDR1 SGHRS, CDR2 YFSETQ. CDR3 in DNA: TGCGCCAGCAGCCTGGCCCGGTTAGCTCTCAATGAGCAGTTCTTC. This encodes CASSLARLALNEQFF.

The rearrangement uses TRBV7-2 and TRBJ2-3; 10 bases fit TRBD2. Per the germline V gene, CDR1 is SGHTA and CDR2 is FQGNSA. Trimming took 4 bases from V and 7 from J; bases not matched to a gene: 14. The CDR3 consists of 17 residues. CDR3 sequence reads: CASSSSRSGRAWNTQYF. The CDR3 nucleotides read TGTGCCAGCAGCTCCTCCCGGAGCGGGAGGGCCTGGAATACGCAGTATTTT.

This clonotype was detected many times. This chain joins TRBV15 and TRBJ1-1; D may be TRBD1 (6 bases). Trimming removed 0 bases from V and 6 bases from J, with 14 bases in between. The germline V gene encodes CDR1 LNHNV and CDR2 YYDKDF (reference sequence). This CDR3 contains 15 residues. This CDR3 reads CATSRDQGRLAEAFF. CDR3 nucleotides: TGTGCCACCAGCAGAGATCAGGGGCGGTTGGCTGAAGCTTTCTTT.

This clonotype was picked up a small number of times. For the CDR3, the DNA is TGCGCCAGCAGCTTGGCAGGGTGGAGCTCCTACAATGAGCAGTTCTTC. Protein sequence: CASSLAGWSSYNEQFF. The V and J genes are TRBV5-1 and TRBJ2-1, with D possibly being TRBD1 (5 bases). The CDR3 totals 16 residues. V was cut by 0 bases and J by 0 bases, with 10 bases left in between. The germline V gene encodes CDR1 SGHRS and CDR2 YFSETQ.

Comments on this clonotype: At one boundary the junction diverges from the germline segment, which might be a read error. The rearrangement links TRBV12-3 or TRBV12-4 to TRBJ2-3, with D perhaps matching TRBD2 (5 bases). CDR3 length: 14 residues. In DNA form, the CDR3 reads TGTGTCAGCAGTCCCCCTAAAGGGAGAGATACGCAGTATTTT. Residues: CVSSPPKGRDTQYF.

This clonotype was counted ten times or more. The rearrangement uses TRBV12-3 or TRBV12-4 and TRBJ1-5; 7 positions match TRBD1. CDR3 length: 15 residues. Trimming cost V 2 bases and J 3 bases; bases outside gene matches: 4. DNA of the CDR3: TGTGCCAGCAGTTTAACCGGACAGGTCAATCAGCCCCAGCATTTT. It is translated as CASSLTGQVNQPQHF.

Ten or more counts support this clonotype. This chain links TRBV18 with TRBJ1-5; a possible D gene is TRBD1 (6 bases). With 2 bases removed from V and 4 bases from J, the gap between germline ends came to 15 bases. CDR1 and CDR2 from the germline V gene are KGHSH and LQKENI. The CDR3 totals 16 residues. CDR3 loop: CASSPTAGATNQPQHF. CDR3 bases: TGTGCCAGCTCACCAACAGCGGGGGCGACGAATCAGCCCCAGCATTTT.

The sample holds a few counts of this clonotype. The rearrangement joins TRBV30 to TRBJ1-1; no definite D call. The V and J ends lost 1 base and 1 base respectively, with 7 bases between them. Germline V lookup: CDR1 GTSNPN, CDR2 SVGIG (reference sequence). The CDR3 totals 13 residues. CDR3 sequence: CAWSEGRNTEAFF. In DNA, the CDR3 is TGTGCCTGGAGTGAGGGCCGGAACACTGAAGCTTTCTTT.

This clonotype was observed many times. V gene TRBV21-1 combines with J gene TRBJ1-2. TRBV21-1 is labeled a pseudogene. This CDR3 region has 10 residues. DNA for the CDR3: TGTGCCAGCTGTAGCTATGGCTACACCTTC. Its translation: CASCSYGYTF.

The V and J genes are TRBV5-1 and TRBJ1-2; the D gene is possibly TRBD1 (5 bases). CDR3 length: 15 amino acids. Germline V lookup: CDR1 SGHRS, CDR2 YFSETQ. V lost 1 base and J lost 2, with 12 bases in between. The CDR3 loop reads CASSLTSGSNYGYTF. DNA for the CDR3: TGCGCCAGCAGCTTGACGTCAGGGAGCAACTATGGCTACACCTTC.

The sample holds many counts of this clonotype. This chain connects TRBV7-2 to TRBJ2-5; D gene unclear. The germline V gene encodes CDR1 SGHTA and CDR2 FQGNSA. V dropped 3 bases and J dropped 1 base, with 3 bases sitting between them. The CDR3 loop spans 12 amino acids. CDR3: CASSFFQETQYF. CDR3 bases: TGTGCCAGCAGCTTTTTCCAAGAGACCCAGTACTTC.

In this sample, this clonotype turned up a few times. The chain carries TRBV9 and TRBJ2-3; D is possibly TRBD2 (5 bases). This CDR3 is built from 17 residues. Trimming stripped 0 bases from V and 3 bases from J, with 17 bases between. In germline, CDR1 is SGDLS, CDR2 YYNGEE. As DNA, the CDR3 is TGTGCCAGCAGCGTAGCCCGGGGTACGGGTGAAACAGATACGCAGTATTTT. This sequence encodes CASSVARGTGETDTQYF.

This clonotype was observed at least ten times. The chain recombines TRBV6-4 with TRBJ2-5; D assignment may be TRBD1 or TRBD2 (6 bases each). Germline CDR1 MRHNA, CDR2 SNTAGT. The ends were cut back, 5 bases at V and 7 bases at J, with 14 bases in the middle. The CDR3 contains 13 residues. As DNA, the CDR3 is TGTGCCAGCAGTCCCGCCCGGGGGCTGACCCAGTACTTC. Amino acids: CASSPARGLTQYF.

There are many counts of this clonotype. CDR3 nucleotides: TGTGCCAGCAGTGAACGGGGTTGGGGCACAGATACGCAGTATTTT. Protein sequence: CASSERGWGTDTQYF. This rearrangement joins TRBV2 to TRBJ2-3; the D gene is possibly TRBD2 (5 bases). This CDR3 region has 15 residues. Germline V gives CDR1 SNHLY, CDR2 FYNNEI. Trimming pared 2 bases from V and 1 base from J, leaving 10 bases between.

The rearrangement joins TRBV7-9 to TRBJ1-4, with D perhaps matching TRBD1 (5 bases). The germline CDR1 and CDR2 sequences are SEHNR and FQNEAQ (reference sequence). The CDR3 runs to 14 residues. The V and J ends lost 3 bases and 4 bases respectively, with 9 bases between them. This CDR3 reads CASSLGRDNEKLFF. The CDR3 coding sequence is TGTGCCAGCAGCTTGGGACGGGATAATGAAAAACTGTTTTTT.

The CDR3 coding sequence is TGCAGCGTTGAAGATTTCCGGGCCGGGGAAGAGACCCAGTACTTC. Its protein is CSVEDFRAGEETQYF. V and J are TRBV29-1 and TRBJ2-5, with a tentative D call TRBD2 (5 bases). The CDR3 is 15 residues long. Deletions cut 0 bases from V and 3 bases from J, with 14 bases between. The V gene's germline CDR1 is SQVTM and CDR2 ANQGSEA.

With respect to this clonotype: A much bigger clone sits one base away, suggesting this may be a read error. The V and J genes are TRBV27 and TRBJ2-7; 11 positions agree with TRBD1. This CDR3 comprises 15 residues. The germline gives CDR1 MNHEY, CDR2 SMNVEV (reference sequence). This CDR3 is CAGSRGTGGSYEQYV. In nucleotides, the CDR3 is TGTGCCGGCAGTCGGGGGACAGGGGGCTCCTACGAGCAGTACGTC.

The V call is TRBV9, the J call TRBJ2-7, with D unresolved. Germline CDR1 reads SGDLS; CDR2 reads YYNGEE. This CDR3 spans 14 amino acids. Trimming left V 0 bases short and J 2 bases short, with 9 bases between. The CDR3 sequence: CASSVGDAPYEQYF. The CDR3, as DNA: TGTGCCAGCAGCGTAGGCGATGCGCCCTACGAGCAGTACTTC.